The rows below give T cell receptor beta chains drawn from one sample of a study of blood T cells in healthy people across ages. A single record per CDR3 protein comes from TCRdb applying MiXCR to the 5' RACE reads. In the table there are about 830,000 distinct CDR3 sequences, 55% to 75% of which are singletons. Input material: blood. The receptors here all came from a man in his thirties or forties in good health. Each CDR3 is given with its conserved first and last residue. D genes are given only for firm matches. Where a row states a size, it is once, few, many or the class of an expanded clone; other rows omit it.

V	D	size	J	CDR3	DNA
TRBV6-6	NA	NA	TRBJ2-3	CASSYVGGDTQYF	TGTGCCAGCAGTTACGTCGGAGGAGATACGCAGTATTTT
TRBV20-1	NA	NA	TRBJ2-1	CSASPGAEKNEQFF	TGCAGTGCTAGTCCGGGGGCGGAGAAGAATGAGCAGTTCTTC
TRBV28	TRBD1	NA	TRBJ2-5	CASNPRTGVGRESRETQYF	TGTGCCAGCAACCCTAGGACAGGGGTAGGGCGGGAGTCAAGAGAGACCCAGTACTTC
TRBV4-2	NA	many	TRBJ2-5	CASSQSLQETQYF	TGTGCCAGCAGCCAGAGTCTACAAGAGACCCAGTACTTC
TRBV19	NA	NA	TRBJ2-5	CASSPMGFRETQYF	TGTGCCAGTTCCCCCATGGGGTTCCGAGAGACCCAGTACTTC
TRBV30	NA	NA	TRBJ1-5	CAWRGSSNQPQHF	TGTGCCTGGAGGGGGTCCAGCAATCAGCCCCAGCATTTT
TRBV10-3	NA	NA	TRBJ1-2	CATSGGLAGYTF	TGTGCCACGTCGGGGGGCCTCGCTGGCTACACCTTC
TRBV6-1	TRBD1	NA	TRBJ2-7	CASSDGTAPYEQYF	TGTGCCAGCAGTGATGGGACAGCGCCTTACGAGCAGTACTTC
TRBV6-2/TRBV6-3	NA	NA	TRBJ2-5	CASIGKGKETQYF	TGTGCCAGCATCGGTAAAGGAAAAGAGACCCAGTACTTC
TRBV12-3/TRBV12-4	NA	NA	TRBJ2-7	CASSLGWIYEQYF	TGTGCCAGCAGTTTAGGCTGGATCTACGAGCAGTACTTC
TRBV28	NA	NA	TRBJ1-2	CASSPMGDNYGYTF	TGTGCCAGCAGCCCTATGGGGGACAACTATGGCTACACCTTC
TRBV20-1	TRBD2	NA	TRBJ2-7	CSGRGGGMRWDEQYF	TGCAGTGGGCGGGGCGGGGGAATGCGATGGGACGAGCAGTACTTC
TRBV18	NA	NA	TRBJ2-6	CASPLTGANVLTF	TGTGCCAGCCCCCTTACTGGGGCCAACGTCCTGACTTTC
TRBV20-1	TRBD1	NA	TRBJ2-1	CSASGGQGSYNEQFF	TGCAGTGCTAGTGGGGGACAGGGGTCCTACAATGAGCAGTTCTTC